The next 9 T cell receptor beta chains were all read from a single sample in a study of T-cell memory formation after mild COVID-19. TCRdb independently ran MiXCR on the 5' RACE reads; one entry per CDR3 protein. The table records around 500,000 distinct CDR3 sequences, 18% of them present only once. Specimen: PBMCs or a T cell subset sorted from them (not recorded which). Every receptor here comes from an adult woman who had mild COVID-19 (a few samples of this study predate the infection). Cell type and time point are not known.

This CDR3 reads CASSQASSGSTYEQYF. The CDR3 DNA follows: TGCGCCAGCAGCCAAGCATCTAGCGGGAGTACCTACGAGCAGTACTTC. The chain uses TRBV4-1 and TRBJ2-7; 10 nucleotides align to TRBD2. The V and J ends lost 1 base and 2 bases, in that order; junction bases with no gene match: 5. Germline V lookup: CDR1 MGHRA, CDR2 YSYEKL. This CDR3 is 16 amino acids long.

Only a few counts were recorded for this clonotype. This sequence joins TRBV20-1 and TRBJ2-3; the D is unclear. Trimming cost V 1 base and J 0 bases, with 11 bases left between them. From germline, CDR1 is DFQATT and CDR2 SNEGSKA (reference sequence). This CDR3 comprises 15 residues. The CDR3 coding sequence is TGCAGTGCTAGAGTTGCGGCTATCAGCACAGATACGCAGTATTTT. It yields the protein CSARVAAISTDTQYF.

The rearrangement joins TRBV9 to TRBJ2-4; D tentatively fits TRBD1 or TRBD2 (7 bases each). V lost 2 bases to trimming and J lost 7 bases, with 13 bases between them. The CDR3 is made up of 14 amino acids. Germline V CDR1 and CDR2: SGDLS, YYNGEE. CDR3 in DNA: TGTGCCAGCAGCGTCCAGGGGGGAGGGAACATTCAGTACTTC. Protein: CASSVQGGGNIQYF.

CDR3 sequence reads: CAISSGPRTYEQYF. Here the CDR3 DNA reads TGTGCCATCAGCTCAGGGCCCAGGACCTACGAGCAGTACTTC. The chain uses TRBV10-3 and TRBJ2-7; the D gene is possibly TRBD1 (5 bases). Trimming removed 6 bases at V and 2 bases at J, with 14 bases between. The length of the CDR3 is 14 residues. Per the germline V gene, CDR1 is ENHRY and CDR2 is SYGVKD.

The chain couples TRBV19 to TRBJ2-1; tentatively, D is TRBD2 (5 bases). Trimming pared 7 bases from V and 6 bases from J, leaving 25 bases between. Germline CDR1 and CDR2: LNHDA and SQIVND (reference sequence). The CDR3 is 17 residues long. The CDR3 reads CASNSAHRVRALNEQFF. The CDR3 DNA sequence: TGTGCCAGTAATAGCGCCCACCGGGTACGGGCCCTCAATGAGCAGTTCTTC. The full variable domain, its missing parts supplied by reference TRBV19 and TRBJ2-1, is DGGITQSPKYLFRKEGQNVTLSCEQNLNHDAMYWYRQDPGQGLRLIYYSQIVNDFQKGDIAEGYSVSREKKESFPLTVTSAQKNPTAFYLCASNSAHRVRALNEQFFGPGTRLTVL.

This clonotype showed up just a few times. The chain is built from TRBV6-5 and TRBJ2-2; 10 bases are shared with TRBD2. Germline assignment: CDR1 MNHEY and CDR2 SVGAGI. The J segment lost 8 bases and the V segment lost 6 bases, leaving 9 bases of the junction unmatched. The CDR3 consists of 15 residues. CDR3: CASSLGLAGVGELFF. CDR3 nucleotide sequence: TGTGCCAGCAGCCTGGGTCTAGCGGGAGTGGGGGAGCTGTTTTTT.

J is TRBJ2-3 and V is TRBV6-1; 7 bases line up with TRBD2. Germline CDR1 and CDR2: MNHNS and SASEGT. The CDR3 is 17 residues long. V lost 2 bases and J lost 4; bases outside the gene matches: 12. The CDR3 here is CASSEYASGRVADTQYF. The CDR3 nucleotides read TGTGCCAGCAGTGAATATGCTAGCGGTAGGGTTGCAGATACGCAGTATTTT.

The V gene is TRBV5-1, the J gene TRBJ1-1, with 7 bases identical to TRBD1. Germline loops: CDR1 SGHRS, CDR2 YFSETQ. V dropped 0 bases and J dropped 10; count of bases not matched to a gene: 9. The CDR3 covers 14 residues. The CDR3 sequence: CASSLEARQGSAFF. In nucleotides, the CDR3 is TGCGCCAGCAGCTTGGAGGCGAGACAGGGCTCAGCTTTCTTT.

This rearrangement joins TRBV4-2 to TRBJ2-5; TRBD2 might be the D (6 bases). Germline-derived CDR1 and CDR2 are LGHNA and YNFKEQ. CDR3 length: 16 amino acids. Deletions cut 0 bases from V and 3 bases from J, with 14 bases between. CDR3 residues: CASSQDWAGRKETQYF. CDR3 coding DNA: TGTGCCAGCAGCCAAGATTGGGCAGGGAGGAAAGAGACCCAGTACTTC.